This T cell receptor (beta chain) was recorded in a study of shared clonotypes between healthy human individuals (dated by TCRdb to 2018 to 2020). Some background on the complete study: A couple of women and a few men aged 18 to 49 years were included in the cohort. The study deeply sequenced blood TCR repertoires of several healthy adults to estimate repertoire size and the extent of clonotype sharing between individuals. For each donor, CD4 naive and CD4 memory were each given three plates, CD8 naive was given two plates, and CD8 memory was given one plate. To increase sequencing depth and limit assay-specific biases, different laboratories used diverse techniques to prepare libraries and sequence TCR repertoires. Leukapheresis yielded between about 0.94 and 10 billion PBMCs per donor.

The donors were healthy, HIV-negative adults with no recently reported acute infections or vaccinations. Every donor was a Caucasian adult residing in Nashville, Tennessee, USA. CD4+ T cells were enriched through magnetic negative selection, after which naive cells were positively selected on CD45RA and the remaining negative fraction served as the memory subset. Blood was collected by leukapheresis, and PBMCs were isolated by Ficoll-Histopaque density gradient centrifugation and then cryopreserved in liquid nitrogen vapor phase. Analytical flow cytometry was used to check the purity and quantity of each magnetically sorted T cell population. Genomic DNA was isolated from every sorted fraction and measured by UV absorbance on a Nanodrop 2000c. Concerning this clone itself: Its binding antigen is unknown. No much larger clone exists at a distance of one base, and base qualities are not known.

On the study overall, not on this receptor specifically: Incomplete sequencing was indicated by rarefaction of sorted-subset datasets, despite the large sequencing depth. Pairwise subsampling indicated that sequencing depth was expected to affect the degree of clonotype sharing among donors. Clonotypes shared by all four sorted-subset donors showed higher generation probabilities than non-shared clonotypes. The small number of donors limited the genetic and exposure-history diversity represented. Larger estimated clonotype richness was generally found for naive subsets than for memory subsets. Sampling was restricted to blood, and TCR repertoires in tissue are likely to differ from TCR repertoires in blood. Approximately 5% of naive CD4, 3.5% of naive CD8, 2% to 2.5% of memory CD4, and approximately 0.39% of memory CD8 clonotypes were shared across four donors.

Compared with germline, V lacks 0 bases and J lacks 5 bases; bases without a gene match: 9. The CDR3 sequence holds 16 residues, the cysteine and phenylalanine included. Solely the CDR3 DNA is kept, with 48 bases framed from the first base. CDR1 SGHAT and CDR2 FQNNGV are derived from the germline V gene. TCR CDR3 regions were amplified from genomic DNA by multiplex PCR using the deep immunoSEQ assay. Extracted genomic DNA from each cell subset was spread evenly across all wells of several immunoSEQ 96-well plates, with each plate serving as a replicate. Each replicate PCR for sorted subsets received approximately 220 ng genomic DNA, equal to some 32,000 T cell genomes. Purified libraries were measured with a Qubit 3.0 fluorometer, size-checked on a Bioanalyzer 2100, and measured again with the KAPA Library Quantification kit. Every immunoSEQ 96-well plate was sequenced on a dedicated single-read 150-cycle Illumina NextSeq 550 flow cell. The paper's processing steps were these. Because the immunoSEQ output included only junctional sequences and no quality scores, the filtering could not be the same as the filtering used for full-length reads. To assign V/J genes and CDR3, sequences were annotated against IMGT germline references using PyIR, a Python wrapper for IgBLAST v1.9. Any read was removed if the V/J assignment was weak (E-value above 1e-6), the CDR3 was missing, or the read contained stop codons, out-of-frame junctions, or ambiguous translated residues. V3J clonotypes were defined by identical inferred V gene, J gene, and CDR3 amino acid sequence. The percentage overlap between two repertoires was calculated by dividing the number of shared unique clonotypes by the size of the smaller repertoire. Richness of each repertoire was evaluated using RTK rarefaction, the Chao1 estimator, and Recon v2.1 estimates of unobserved clonotypes. OLGA was used to compute generation probabilities for all TCRbeta clonotypes that the gDNA method yielded from a few donors. Sourced from immuneACCESS, this table was stored by TCRdb with only in-frame sequences that have V and J called. A share of the clones is absent; for the studies checked, an unresolved V gene accounts for under half, and the remainder has no known explanation. From that table come the V and J calls and clone size; the DNA was used to work out D and trimming. Here the sample has some 2,500,000 clones; about 90% occur a single time. The ten most abundant clones make up roughly 0.34% of the sample.

The TCR comes from a man younger than 35 in good health. Some clones in this sample may be carry-over from other donors' samples. Sequencing was performed on naive CD4+ T cells from PBMCs. Sample cell subset or site, as interpreted from the label and publication: CD45RA+ positively selected. The chain uses TRBV11-2 and TRBJ2-7, with 8 bases aligning to TRBD2. The CDR3 sequence is CASSLESSGLRDEQYF. The nucleotide sequence is TGTGCCAGCAGCTTAGAATCTAGCGGGCTCCGAGACGAGCAGTACTTC.